A selection of T cell receptor beta chains follows, all from one sample in a study of blood T cell repertoires in COVID-19. The repertoire was sequenced with immunoSEQ multiplex PCR; TCRdb's copy has only in-frame clones and lacks some. The sample has approximately 46,000 clones; approximately 86% are singletons. The sequencing sample was made of peripheral blood. The receptors were gathered from a man between 60 and 75 years old with active or convalescent COVID-19. Both conserved end residues are part of each CDR3. D genes are given only for firm matches. Size is omitted from some rows. Given values are once, few, many or a class for expanded clones.

clone size: -
J gene: TRBJ1-3
D gene: TRBD1
V gene: TRBV7-9
CDR3 protein: CASSTGGSGGNTIYF
CDR3 DNA: TGTGCCAGCAGCACAGGGGGTTCTGGTGGAAACACCATATATTTT

clone size: -
J gene: TRBJ1-6
D gene: TRBD1
V gene: TRBV19
CDR3 protein: CASSIDGQGASPLHF
CDR3 DNA: TGTGCCAGTAGTATAGATGGACAGGGAGCTTCACCCCTCCACTTT

clone size: few
J gene: TRBJ2-7
D gene: -
V gene: TRBV7-2
CDR3 protein: CASRPGFLENEQYF
CDR3 DNA: TGTGCCAGCAGGCCTGGGTTCCTAGAGAACGAGCAGTACTTC

clone size: -
J gene: TRBJ2-7
D gene: TRBD1
V gene: TRBV28
CDR3 protein: CASSLGTGRVMEQYF
CDR3 DNA: TGTGCCAGCAGTTTAGGGACAGGTAGAGTTATGGAGCAGTACTTC

clone size: -
J gene: TRBJ1-5
D gene: -
V gene: TRBV2
CDR3 protein: CASSVQYQPQHF
CDR3 DNA: TGTGCCAGCAGTGTGCAGTATCAGCCCCAGCATTTT

clone size: -
J gene: TRBJ1-2
D gene: TRBD1
V gene: TRBV28
CDR3 protein: CASSLAPGQDYGYTF
CDR3 DNA: TGTGCCAGCAGTTTAGCCCCCGGACAGGATTATGGCTACACCTTC

clone size: -
J gene: TRBJ2-2
D gene: TRBD1
V gene: TRBV9
CDR3 protein: CASSAPGQGAAGELFF
CDR3 DNA: TGTGCCAGCAGCGCCCCGGGACAGGGGGCGGCCGGGGAGCTGTTTTTT

clone size: -
J gene: TRBJ2-7
D gene: -
V gene: TRBV7-8
CDR3 protein: CASSLQGYEQYF
CDR3 DNA: TGTGCCAGCAGCTTACAGGGCTACGAGCAGTACTTC

clone size: -
J gene: TRBJ2-3
D gene: -
V gene: TRBV19
CDR3 protein: CASSAGRTDTQYF
CDR3 DNA: TGTGCCAGTAGTGCAGGGCGGACAGATACGCAGTATTTT

clone size: -
J gene: TRBJ1-1
D gene: -
V gene: TRBV28
CDR3 protein: CASTRQQMNTEAFF
CDR3 DNA: TGTGCCAGCACACGACAGCAAATGAACACTGAAGCTTTCTTT

clone size: -
J gene: TRBJ1-3
D gene: -
V gene: TRBV7-9
CDR3 protein: CASSRFTVSGNTIYF
CDR3 DNA: TGTGCCAGCAGCCGCTTCACAGTTTCTGGAAACACCATATATTTT

clone size: -
J gene: TRBJ1-4
D gene: TRBD1
V gene: TRBV18
CDR3 protein: CASSSSGTGVEKLFF
CDR3 DNA: TGTGCCAGCTCATCTTCCGGGACAGGGGTTGAAAAACTGTTTTTT

clone size: medium-sized
J gene: TRBJ2-7
D gene: TRBD2
V gene: TRBV25-1
CDR3 protein: CASSERPILAGEYF
CDR3 DNA: TGTGCCAGCAGTGAAAGGCCCATCCTAGCGGGGGAGTACTTC

clone size: -
J gene: TRBJ2-7
D gene: TRBD1
V gene: TRBV6-5
CDR3 protein: CASNRGSYEQYF
CDR3 DNA: TGTGCCAGCAACAGGGGGTCCTACGAGCAGTACTTC

clone size: -
J gene: TRBJ1-1
D gene: -
V gene: TRBV6-4
CDR3 protein: CASSAPEVNTEAFF
CDR3 DNA: TGTGCCAGCAGTGCGCCGGAGGTGAACACTGAAGCTTTCTTT

clone size: -
J gene: TRBJ2-7
D gene: TRBD1
V gene: TRBV18
CDR3 protein: CASSPGIQGAHEQYF
CDR3 DNA: TGTGCCAGCTCACCAGGGATTCAGGGGGCCCACGAGCAGTACTTC

clone size: -
J gene: TRBJ2-1
D gene: TRBD2
V gene: TRBV7-9
CDR3 protein: CASSLDVRGGSYNEQFF
CDR3 DNA: TGTGCCAGCAGCTTAGACGTAAGGGGAGGGTCCTACAATGAGCAGTTCTTC

clone size: -
J gene: TRBJ1-1
D gene: TRBD1
V gene: TRBV10-3
CDR3 protein: CAISGGTGIAEAFF
CDR3 DNA: TGTGCCATCAGTGGCGGGACAGGGATAGCTGAAGCTTTCTTT

clone size: -
J gene: TRBJ1-1
D gene: -
V gene: TRBV5-4
CDR3 protein: CASSFDRFTEAFF
CDR3 DNA: TGTGCCAGCAGCTTCGACAGATTCACTGAAGCTTTCTTT

clone size: few
J gene: TRBJ1-5
D gene: TRBD1
V gene: TRBV19
CDR3 protein: CASRTSGTDSNQPQHF
CDR3 DNA: TGTGCCAGTAGGACCTCCGGGACAGATAGCAATCAGCCCCAGCATTTT

clone size: -
J gene: TRBJ1-5
D gene: -
V gene: TRBV4-1
CDR3 protein: CASSQEGGSGNQPQHF
CDR3 DNA: TGCGCCAGCAGCCAAGAGGGGGGGTCGGGCAATCAGCCCCAGCATTTT

clone size: -
J gene: TRBJ1-5
D gene: -
V gene: TRBV19
CDR3 protein: CASRHGRGMGNQPQHF
CDR3 DNA: TGTGCCAGTAGACACGGGAGAGGGATGGGCAATCAGCCCCAGCATTTT

clone size: -
J gene: TRBJ1-5
D gene: TRBD1
V gene: TRBV27
CDR3 protein: CASTGTVNQPQHF
CDR3 DNA: TGTGCCAGCACCGGGACAGTCAATCAGCCCCAGCATTTT

clone size: -
J gene: TRBJ2-7
D gene: TRBD2
V gene: TRBV4-3
CDR3 protein: CASSQASGDSYEQYF
CDR3 DNA: TGCGCCAGCAGCCAAGCTAGCGGGGACTCCTACGAGCAGTACTTC

clone size: -
J gene: TRBJ1-3
D gene: TRBD1
V gene: TRBV18
CDR3 protein: CASSPTGQGAPGNTIYF
CDR3 DNA: TGTGCCAGCTCGCCGACTGGACAGGGGGCCCCGGGAAACACCATATATTTT

clone size: -
J gene: TRBJ1-4
D gene: -
V gene: TRBV7-9
CDR3 protein: CASSLLITGINEKLFF
CDR3 DNA: TGTGCCAGCAGCTTATTGATTACAGGCATTAATGAAAAACTGTTTTTT

clone size: -
J gene: TRBJ1-1
D gene: TRBD1
V gene: TRBV28
CDR3 protein: CASSEVFSRQGIDTEAFF
CDR3 DNA: TGTGCCAGCAGTGAAGTTTTCTCGAGACAGGGCATCGACACTGAAGCTTTCTTT

clone size: -
J gene: TRBJ1-2
D gene: -
V gene: TRBV19
CDR3 protein: CASSPLGYGYTF
CDR3 DNA: TGTGCCAGTAGTCCCCTAGGCTATGGCTACACCTTC

clone size: once
J gene: TRBJ1-6
D gene: -
V gene: TRBV18
CDR3 protein: CASSPGESYNSPLHF
CDR3 DNA: TGTGCCAGCTCACCCGGGGAGTCCTATAATTCACCCCTCCACTTT

clone size: -
J gene: TRBJ1-2
D gene: TRBD1
V gene: TRBV18
CDR3 protein: CASSPRTGYDGYTF
CDR3 DNA: TGTGCCAGCTCACCAAGGACAGGGTATGACGGCTACACCTTC

clone size: once
J gene: TRBJ1-4
D gene: TRBD1
V gene: TRBV5-1
CDR3 protein: CASSLTSGQGPIFHEKLFF
CDR3 DNA: TGCGCCAGCAGCTTGACTTCGGGACAGGGCCCGATTTTTCATGAAAAACTGTTTTTT

clone size: -
J gene: TRBJ2-7
D gene: -
V gene: TRBV3-1/TRBV3-2
CDR3 protein: CASSQDAGSSYEQYF
CDR3 DNA: TGTGCCAGCAGCCAAGACGCGGGAAGCTCCTACGAGCAGTACTTC

clone size: once
J gene: TRBJ2-5
D gene: -
V gene: TRBV9
CDR3 protein: CASSVGGVHQETQYF
CDR3 DNA: TGTGCCAGCAGCGTAGGCGGGGTCCACCAAGAGACCCAGTACTTC

clone size: once
J gene: TRBJ1-6
D gene: -
V gene: TRBV14
CDR3 protein: CASSQFLSSYNSPLHF
CDR3 DNA: TGTGCCAGCAGCCAATTCCTCAGCTCCTATAATTCACCCCTCCACTTT

clone size: -
J gene: TRBJ1-2
D gene: -
V gene: TRBV7-8
CDR3 protein: CASGLVTYGYTF
CDR3 DNA: TGTGCCAGTGGTTTAGTAACCTATGGCTACACCTTC

clone size: -
J gene: TRBJ2-7
D gene: TRBD1
V gene: TRBV5-5
CDR3 protein: CASSPRQGMGFYEQYF
CDR3 DNA: TGTGCCAGCAGCCCACGACAGGGGATGGGGTTCTACGAGCAGTACTTC

clone size: -
J gene: TRBJ2-5
D gene: -
V gene: TRBV7-2
CDR3 protein: CASSPHRPSGSETQYF
CDR3 DNA: TGTGCCAGCAGCCCCCACCGGCCATCGGGTTCGGAGACCCAGTACTTC

clone size: once
J gene: TRBJ2-1
D gene: -
V gene: TRBV5-5
CDR3 protein: CASSLGGGGYNEQFF
CDR3 DNA: TGTGCCAGCAGCTTGGGTGGTGGCGGTTACAATGAGCAGTTCTTC

clone size: -
J gene: TRBJ1-6
D gene: -
V gene: TRBV9
CDR3 protein: CASSVEGTNNSPLHF
CDR3 DNA: TGTGCCAGCAGCGTAGAAGGGACTAATAATTCACCCCTCCACTTT

clone size: -
J gene: TRBJ1-2
D gene: TRBD1
V gene: TRBV29-1
CDR3 protein: CSVRRQGAIDGYTF
CDR3 DNA: TGCAGCGTTAGGAGACAGGGGGCGATCGATGGCTACACCTTC

clone size: -
J gene: TRBJ2-5
D gene: TRBD2
V gene: TRBV7-2
CDR3 protein: CASSLDGFGGGQETQYF
CDR3 DNA: TGTGCCAGCAGCTTAGACGGGTTCGGCGGGGGTCAAGAGACCCAGTACTTC

clone size: -
J gene: TRBJ1-1
D gene: TRBD1
V gene: TRBV5-8
CDR3 protein: CASSLGTGGGLTAEAFF
CDR3 DNA: TGTGCCAGCAGCTTGGGGACAGGGGGCGGTTTAACCGCTGAAGCTTTCTTT

clone size: -
J gene: TRBJ2-2
D gene: TRBD2
V gene: TRBV19
CDR3 protein: CASIRPGLAGSNTGELFF
CDR3 DNA: TGTGCCAGTATCCGACCGGGACTAGCGGGGTCGAACACCGGGGAGCTGTTTTTT

clone size: -
J gene: TRBJ2-3
D gene: TRBD1
V gene: TRBV5-5
CDR3 protein: CASSSGTGTSDTQYF
CDR3 DNA: TGTGCCAGCAGCTCCGGGACAGGGACATCCGATACGCAGTATTTT

clone size: -
J gene: TRBJ2-1
D gene: -
V gene: TRBV6-6
CDR3 protein: CASSFYRQGYEQFF
CDR3 DNA: TGTGCCAGCAGTTTCTACCGGCAGGGTTATGAGCAGTTCTTC

clone size: -
J gene: TRBJ2-7
D gene: TRBD1
V gene: TRBV29-1
CDR3 protein: CSADDRDRGYEQYF
CDR3 DNA: TGCAGCGCTGATGATCGGGACAGGGGATACGAGCAGTACTTC

clone size: -
J gene: TRBJ2-7
D gene: -
V gene: TRBV6-2/TRBV6-3
CDR3 protein: CASSDLGYSYEQYF
CDR3 DNA: TGTGCCAGCAGCGACCTCGGGTACTCCTACGAGCAGTACTTC

clone size: once
J gene: TRBJ2-7
D gene: TRBD1
V gene: TRBV4-1
CDR3 protein: CASSQVPGQGNYEQYF
CDR3 DNA: TGCGCCAGCAGCCAAGTCCCGGGACAGGGCAACTACGAGCAGTACTTC

clone size: once
J gene: TRBJ1-2
D gene: TRBD1
V gene: TRBV29-1
CDR3 protein: CSASDRGYGYTF
CDR3 DNA: TGCAGCGCGTCGGACAGGGGTTATGGCTACACCTTC

clone size: -
J gene: TRBJ2-1
D gene: TRBD2
V gene: TRBV7-9
CDR3 protein: CASSLLAGGPVEQFF
CDR3 DNA: TGTGCCAGCAGCTTACTAGCGGGGGGGCCGGTAGAGCAGTTCTTC

clone size: -
J gene: TRBJ1-2
D gene: -
V gene: TRBV10-2
CDR3 protein: CASSMQGGYTF
CDR3 DNA: TGCGCCAGCAGTATGCAGGGTGGCTACACCTTC

clone size: once
J gene: TRBJ2-3
D gene: -
V gene: TRBV5-4
CDR3 protein: CASSFSRGDTQYF
CDR3 DNA: TGTGCCAGCAGCTTCTCTAGGGGGGATACGCAGTATTTT

clone size: -
J gene: TRBJ2-4
D gene: TRBD2
V gene: TRBV19
CDR3 protein: CASERGGAKNIQYF
CDR3 DNA: TGTGCCAGTGAGCGGGGGGGAGCCAAAAACATTCAGTACTTC

clone size: -
J gene: TRBJ1-6
D gene: TRBD1
V gene: TRBV7-8
CDR3 protein: CASSAQGAENSPLHF
CDR3 DNA: TGTGCCAGCAGCGCCCAGGGGGCGGAAAATTCACCCCTCCACTTT

clone size: few
J gene: TRBJ1-4
D gene: TRBD1
V gene: TRBV4-1
CDR3 protein: CASSHIGGTNEKLFF
CDR3 DNA: TGCGCCAGCAGCCACATAGGGGGCACGAATGAAAAACTGTTTTTT

clone size: few
J gene: TRBJ1-2
D gene: -
V gene: TRBV12-3/TRBV12-4
CDR3 protein: CASSVTGTQAGTF
CDR3 DNA: TGTGCCAGCAGTGTGACCGGGACTCAAGCAGGCACCTTC